What follows are 3 T cell receptor beta chains derived from one specimen sequenced in a study of blood T cells in healthy people across ages. It was with a sample-barcoded 5' primer and a J-beta primer mix that a second PCR of roughly 7 to 12 cycles was run. TCRdb itself ran the 5' RACE reads through MiXCR, one entry per CDR3 protein. Among about 670,000 distinct CDR3 sequences listed, roughly 43% were seen once. Specimen: blood. The receptor set was obtained from an older man in good health.

This chain joins TRBV27 and TRBJ2-5; 12 bases match TRBD1. The V and J ends lost 0 bases and 6 bases, in that order; junction bases with no gene match: 5. CDR1 and CDR2 (germline): MNHEY, SMNVEV (reference sequence). The CDR3 runs to 16 residues. In nucleotides, the CDR3 is TGTGCCAGCAGTTTATCGCCGGGGACAGGGGGCAAGACCCAGTACTTC. Its translation is CASSLSPGTGGKTQYF.

The V and J genes are TRBV7-9 and TRBJ2-5; tentative D call: TRBD1 (6 bases). CDR1 is SEHNR, CDR2 FQNEAQ, per germline (reference sequence). The V and J ends lost 3 bases and 11 bases respectively, with 10 bases between them. The CDR3 is 11 amino acids. The CDR3 DNA reads TGTGCCAGCAGCTTCATGGGGGCTCAGTACTTC. The encoded protein is CASSFMGAQYF.

This clonotype was seen repeatedly, ten times or more. This chain joins TRBV3-1 and TRBJ2-4; tentatively, D is TRBD2 (6 bases). The CDR3 is made up of 15 amino acids. The ends were cut back, 4 bases at V and 5 bases at J, with 15 bases in the middle. Germline values: CDR1 LGHDT, CDR2 YNNKEL (reference sequence). DNA of the CDR3: TGTGCCAGCAGCCCTGGAGGAGGGACGGAAAACATTCAGTACTTC. Its protein product is CASSPGGGTENIQYF.